Given below is one T cell receptor beta chain in context. The CDR3 sequence is 15 residues long. Trimming pared 1 base from V and 0 bases from J, leaving 4 bases between. Germline V gives CDR1 LGHNA, CDR2 YSLEER. Researchers ran the PCR with 60 Vbeta and 13 Jbeta primers. Assay: immunoSEQ multiplex PCR; the TCRdb copy retains only in-frame clones and omits some. The sample contains 100,000 to 150,000 clones, 79% of which appear only once. All donors participated as healthy donors of bone marrow. This sample was taken from a study of cytomegalovirus exposure and HLA in healthy donors. The gene calls are TRBV4-3 and TRBJ2-6; D unresolved. The sequence derives from a male donor in good health and CMV-seronegative. The material sequenced was PBMCs. CDR3 region: CASSQGLSGANVLTF. The DNA of the CDR3 is TGCGCCAGCAGCCAAGGACTCTCTGGGGCCAACGTCCTGACTTTC.